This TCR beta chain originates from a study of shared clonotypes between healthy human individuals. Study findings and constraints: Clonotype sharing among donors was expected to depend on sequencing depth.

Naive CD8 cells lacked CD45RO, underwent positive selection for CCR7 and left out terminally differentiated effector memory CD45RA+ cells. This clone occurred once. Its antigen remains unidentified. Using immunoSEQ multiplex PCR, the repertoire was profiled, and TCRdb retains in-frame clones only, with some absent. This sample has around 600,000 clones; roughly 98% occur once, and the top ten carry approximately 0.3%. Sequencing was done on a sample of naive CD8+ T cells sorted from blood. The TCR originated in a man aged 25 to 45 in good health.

CDR3 in amino acids: CASSPPEREDYNEQFF. Here the CDR3 DNA reads TGTGCCAGCAGCCCGCCAGAGCGGGAGGACTACAATGAGCAGTTCTTC. The chain recombines TRBV7-7 with TRBJ2-1; 9 bases map to TRBD2. After removal of 5 bases from V and 3 bases from J, the junction contained 8 bases not matched to a gene. CDR1 and CDR2 from the germline V gene are SSHAT and FNYEAQ (reference sequence). CDR3 length: 16 amino acids.